This T cell receptor beta chain was identified in a study of T cell responses to AZD1222 COVID-19 vaccine. Study-wide results and caveats: Receipt of two AZD1222 doses was followed by a rise in Spike-specific TCR breadth and depth. The study found vaccine-associated CD4 TCRs spanning spike, dominant at 160-218 and 743-854. Donors were chiefly white British, with a greater number of females, and clonal diversity was perhaps underestimated.

Pooling of second doses given at about 4 or about 12 weeks was done. The germline CDR1 and CDR2 sequences are MNHEY and SVGEGT. Trimming took 3 bases from V and 11 from J, leaving 20 bases between them. This CDR3 contains 15 residues. Comment on this clone: Its antigen is as yet unknown.

This table comes from immunoSEQ multiplex PCR, and its TCRdb copy is limited to in-frame clones, with some not included. The sample carries 150,000 to 200,000 clones, more than 75% recorded once. The chain joins TRBV6-2 or TRBV6-3 to TRBJ1-3; a weak D match, TRBD1 (6 bases). The starting material was peripheral blood, obtained 28 days after the second AZD1222 dose. This receptor was obtained from an adult who received the AZD1222 COVID-19 vaccine. The CDR3 DNA follows: TGTGCCAGCAGTTATTACCGGACAGCCGGGATCGCCATATATTTT. Its translation is CASSYYRTAGIAIYF.